The rows below give T cell receptor beta chains drawn from one sample of a study of T-cell reconstitution after alpha-beta-depleted transplantation in children. MiXCR, applied by TCRdb to the PCR reads, yields one record per CDR3 protein. This sample carries just over 350,000 distinct CDR3 sequences, 13% of them seen once, and the ten largest clones take around 4%. This specimen was PBMCs, taken from the stem cell graft. The receptors were sampled from a human donor who donated a stem cell graft to a child with Fanconi anemia. Each CDR3 is given with its conserved first and last residue. A D gene is named only where the DNA matches it firmly. Clone size appears in some rows only: once, few, many, or a class for an expanded clone.

abundance: NA
j_gene: TRBJ2-4
len: 13
v_gene: TRBV5-1
d_gene: NA
CDR3nt: TGCGCCAGCAGCTTGGAGAGCCAAAACATTCAGTACTTC
CDR3aa: CASSLESQNIQYF

abundance: once
j_gene: TRBJ1-1
len: 12
v_gene: TRBV7-9
d_gene: NA
CDR3nt: TGTGCCAGCAGCCCGTCTGAGGGCGGAGCTTTCTTT
CDR3aa: CASSPSEGGAFF

abundance: few
j_gene: TRBJ1-1
len: 13
v_gene: TRBV20-1
d_gene: TRBD1
CDR3nt: TGCAGTGCTAAGTTCCGGGACAGGGAAGAGGCTTTCTTT
CDR3aa: CSAKFRDREEAFF

abundance: NA
j_gene: TRBJ2-2
len: 16
v_gene: TRBV12-5
d_gene: NA
CDR3nt: TGTGCTAGTGGACCTACCGGGACGGCGGACACCGGGGAGCTGTTTTTT
CDR3aa: CASGPTGTADTGELFF

abundance: few
j_gene: TRBJ1-2
len: 12
v_gene: TRBV27
d_gene: TRBD1
CDR3nt: TGTGCCAGCAGCCCAGGGACAGATGGCTACACCTTC
CDR3aa: CASSPGTDGYTF

abundance: NA
j_gene: TRBJ2-5
len: 17
v_gene: TRBV24-1
d_gene: TRBD1
CDR3nt: TGTGCCGCCAGTGACTCCCGGGACAGGCGCAGCCAAGAGACCCAGTACTTC
CDR3aa: CAASDSRDRRSQETQYF

abundance: few
j_gene: TRBJ1-2
len: 13
v_gene: TRBV7-2
d_gene: NA
CDR3nt: TGTGCCAGCAGCGTGCCCCCTAACTATGGCTACACCTTC
CDR3aa: CASSVPPNYGYTF

abundance: many
j_gene: TRBJ1-1
len: 14
v_gene: TRBV12-3/TRBV12-4
d_gene: TRBD1
CDR3nt: TGTGCCAGCACCTCGGGACAGGGGTACACTGAAGCTTTCTTT
CDR3aa: CASTSGQGYTEAFF

abundance: few
j_gene: TRBJ2-5
len: 14
v_gene: TRBV20-1
d_gene: NA
CDR3nt: TGCAGTGCTAGGCTTGGTGGCCTCCAAGAGACCCAGTACTTC
CDR3aa: CSARLGGLQETQYF

abundance: NA
j_gene: TRBJ1-1
len: 14
v_gene: TRBV6-1
d_gene: NA
CDR3nt: TGTGCCAGCAGTGTAGGGGACGTGAACACTGAAGCTTTCTTT
CDR3aa: CASSVGDVNTEAFF

abundance: many
j_gene: TRBJ1-4
len: 15
v_gene: TRBV9
d_gene: NA
CDR3nt: TGTGCCAGCAGCGTAACCGGGACAACTAATGAAAAACTGTTTTTT
CDR3aa: CASSVTGTTNEKLFF

abundance: few
j_gene: TRBJ2-5
len: 12
v_gene: TRBV20-1
d_gene: NA
CDR3nt: TGCAGTGCTAAAAGGGGTGAAGAGACCCAGTACTTC
CDR3aa: CSAKRGEETQYF

abundance: few
j_gene: TRBJ1-1
len: 12
v_gene: TRBV27
d_gene: TRBD1
CDR3nt: TGTGCCAGCAGCGCTGGACAGGGCTTTGAGCAATTT
CDR3aa: CASSAGQGFEQF

abundance: NA
j_gene: TRBJ1-1
len: 9
v_gene: TRBV20-1
d_gene: NA
CDR3nt: TGCAGTGCTAGTCCCGAAGCTTTCTTT
CDR3aa: CSASPEAFF

abundance: NA
j_gene: TRBJ2-7
len: 14
v_gene: TRBV2
d_gene: TRBD1
CDR3nt: TGTGCCAGGGACTCGGAGCAGGGGGCATACGAGCAGTACTTC
CDR3aa: CARDSEQGAYEQYF

abundance: NA
j_gene: TRBJ2-7
len: 15
v_gene: TRBV11-2
d_gene: NA
CDR3nt: TGTGCCAGCAGCTTCTTTAATGGGGCGCAAGACGAGCAGTACTTC
CDR3aa: CASSFFNGAQDEQYF

abundance: NA
j_gene: TRBJ2-3
len: 16
v_gene: TRBV7-9
d_gene: TRBD2
CDR3nt: TGTGCCAGCAGCTTGGGTCGGGGGGGAAACACAGATACGCAGTATTTT
CDR3aa: CASSLGRGGNTDTQYF

abundance: many
j_gene: TRBJ2-5
len: 15
v_gene: TRBV10-3
d_gene: TRBD1
CDR3nt: TGTGCCATCAGTGAATTTTCCGGGACAGAAGAGACCCAGTACTTC
CDR3aa: CAISEFSGTEETQYF

abundance: few
j_gene: TRBJ1-5
len: 14
v_gene: TRBV19
d_gene: TRBD1
CDR3nt: TGTGCCAGCCAACGGGACAGGGGAAAGCAGCCCCAGCATTTT
CDR3aa: CASQRDRGKQPQHF

abundance: few
j_gene: TRBJ1-2
len: 13
v_gene: TRBV5-1
d_gene: TRBD1
CDR3nt: TGCGCCAGCAGCTTGGCCAGGGGGCCTGGCTACACCTTC
CDR3aa: CASSLARGPGYTF

abundance: many
j_gene: TRBJ1-1
len: 10
v_gene: TRBV20-1
d_gene: TRBD1
CDR3nt: TGCAGTGCTGATCTACAGGGGGCTTTCTTT
CDR3aa: CSADLQGAFF

abundance: many
j_gene: TRBJ2-1
len: 15
v_gene: TRBV7-2
d_gene: NA
CDR3nt: TGTGCCAGCAGCTCCATGACTAGCTCCTACAATGAGCAGTTCTTC
CDR3aa: CASSSMTSSYNEQFF

abundance: NA
j_gene: TRBJ2-1
len: 14
v_gene: TRBV5-1
d_gene: NA
CDR3nt: TGCGCCAGCAGCTTGATGGGATCCTACAATGAGCAGTTCTTC
CDR3aa: CASSLMGSYNEQFF

abundance: few
j_gene: TRBJ2-1
len: 15
v_gene: TRBV6-5
d_gene: NA
CDR3nt: TGTGCCAGCAGTTACACCAGCGCTCGGGGGAATGAGCAGTTCTTC
CDR3aa: CASSYTSARGNEQFF

abundance: NA
j_gene: TRBJ2-4
len: 16
v_gene: TRBV30
d_gene: TRBD1
CDR3nt: TGTGCCTGGAGTGTTCTACAGGGGGAGGTCAAAAACATTCAGTACTTC
CDR3aa: CAWSVLQGEVKNIQYF

abundance: few
j_gene: TRBJ2-1
len: 14
v_gene: TRBV5-1
d_gene: TRBD2
CDR3nt: TGCGCCAGCAGCCCGCTAGCGGGGGACGGTGAGCAGTTCTTC
CDR3aa: CASSPLAGDGEQFF

abundance: NA
j_gene: TRBJ1-4
len: 15
v_gene: TRBV12-3/TRBV12-4
d_gene: TRBD1
CDR3nt: TGTGCCAGCAGTTTTGGTCGGGACAGTAATGAAAAACTGTTTTTT
CDR3aa: CASSFGRDSNEKLFF

abundance: many
j_gene: TRBJ2-1
len: 15
v_gene: TRBV4-2
d_gene: TRBD1
CDR3nt: TGTGCCAGCAGCCACCTGGGACAGGGAGGGCATGAGCAGTTCTTC
CDR3aa: CASSHLGQGGHEQFF

abundance: few
j_gene: TRBJ2-7
len: 13
v_gene: TRBV10-2
d_gene: TRBD1
CDR3nt: TGCGCCAGTGCTACAGGGGGTGCTTACGAGCAGTACTTC
CDR3aa: CASATGGAYEQYF

abundance: NA
j_gene: TRBJ2-1
len: 14
v_gene: TRBV14
d_gene: NA
CDR3nt: TGTGCCAGCAGCCAAGTTTCAGGGCGAGATGAGCAGTTCTTC
CDR3aa: CASSQVSGRDEQFF

abundance: few
j_gene: TRBJ2-3
len: 13
v_gene: TRBV5-1
d_gene: NA
CDR3nt: TGCGCCAGCAGCCTCGATTTTCGAGATACGCAGTATTTT
CDR3aa: CASSLDFRDTQYF

abundance: few
j_gene: TRBJ2-5
len: 14
v_gene: TRBV20-1
d_gene: NA
CDR3nt: TGCAGTGCTGCTAGGGGCGATTGGCGTGAGACCCAGTACTTC
CDR3aa: CSAARGDWRETQYF

abundance: many
j_gene: TRBJ2-1
len: 11
v_gene: TRBV24-1
d_gene: NA
CDR3nt: TGTGCCACCAGTGATTTTTATGAGCAGTTCTTC
CDR3aa: CATSDFYEQFF

abundance: many
j_gene: TRBJ2-1
len: 12
v_gene: TRBV6-2/TRBV6-3
d_gene: NA
CDR3nt: TGTGCCAGCAGTTACTCGTACAATGAGCAGTTCTTC
CDR3aa: CASSYSYNEQFF

abundance: NA
j_gene: TRBJ2-1
len: 15
v_gene: TRBV5-1
d_gene: NA
CDR3nt: TGCGCCAGCAGCATTACAGGAGGGCGAAACAATGAGCAGTTCTTC
CDR3aa: CASSITGGRNNEQFF

abundance: NA
j_gene: TRBJ2-1
len: 16
v_gene: TRBV4-3
d_gene: TRBD2
CDR3nt: TGCGCCAGCAGCCAGGCTAGCGGGGGGTCCAGGGATGAGCAGTTCTTC
CDR3aa: CASSQASGGSRDEQFF

abundance: few
j_gene: TRBJ2-1
len: 11
v_gene: TRBV7-9
d_gene: NA
CDR3nt: TGTGCCAGCAGCCCCGGGGGTGAGCAGTTCTTC
CDR3aa: CASSPGGEQFF

abundance: NA
j_gene: TRBJ2-1
len: 16
v_gene: TRBV20-1
d_gene: TRBD2
CDR3nt: TGCAGTGCTAGTGGGCTAGCGGGGAGGACGAGCAATGAGCAGTTCTTC
CDR3aa: CSASGLAGRTSNEQFF

abundance: few
j_gene: TRBJ2-3
len: 15
v_gene: TRBV11-2
d_gene: NA
CDR3nt: TGTGCCAGCAGCTTAGACGGGAAGTTGTCAGATACGCAGTATTTT
CDR3aa: CASSLDGKLSDTQYF

abundance: many
j_gene: TRBJ1-1
len: 12
v_gene: TRBV28
d_gene: NA
CDR3nt: TGTGCCAGCAGTTTAGACCCCTTCGAAGCTTTCTTT
CDR3aa: CASSLDPFEAFF

abundance: many
j_gene: TRBJ2-5
len: 15
v_gene: TRBV7-2
d_gene: NA
CDR3nt: TGTGCCAGCAGCCAGCAACCCCAGACCCAAGAGACCCAGTACTTC
CDR3aa: CASSQQPQTQETQYF

abundance: NA
j_gene: TRBJ2-1
len: 15
v_gene: TRBV7-6
d_gene: NA
CDR3nt: TGTGCCAGCAGCTTCTCCGCGGGCTCCTACAATGAGCAGTTCTTC
CDR3aa: CASSFSAGSYNEQFF

abundance: few
j_gene: TRBJ1-1
len: 15
v_gene: TRBV27
d_gene: NA
CDR3nt: TGTGCCAGCAGTTTAAAACAGGGAAGGAACACTGAAGCTTTCTTT
CDR3aa: CASSLKQGRNTEAFF

abundance: NA
j_gene: TRBJ1-1
len: 15
v_gene: TRBV29-1
d_gene: NA
CDR3nt: TGCAGCGTGAAGAGGTCGGGGTGGGGGAACACTGAAGCTTTCTTT
CDR3aa: CSVKRSGWGNTEAFF

abundance: few
j_gene: TRBJ2-7
len: 13
v_gene: TRBV30
d_gene: NA
CDR3nt: TGTGCCTGGGCACCACGACAGCTAGCCGAGCAGTACTTC
CDR3aa: CAWAPRQLAEQYF

abundance: NA
j_gene: TRBJ2-2
len: 14
v_gene: TRBV2
d_gene: NA
CDR3nt: TGTGCCAGTGGCCTAGGCGGGAACACCGGGGAGCTGTTTTTT
CDR3aa: CASGLGGNTGELFF

abundance: NA
j_gene: TRBJ1-3
len: 15
v_gene: TRBV12-3/TRBV12-4
d_gene: TRBD1
CDR3nt: TGTGCCAGCAGTTTGGAGGGACAGGCAGGAAACACCATATATTTT
CDR3aa: CASSLEGQAGNTIYF

abundance: many
j_gene: TRBJ1-5
len: 13
v_gene: TRBV20-1
d_gene: NA
CDR3nt: TGCAGTGCTAGAGAAGACAGGTATCAGCCCCAGCATTTT
CDR3aa: CSAREDRYQPQHF

abundance: few
j_gene: TRBJ2-1
len: 14
v_gene: TRBV5-1
d_gene: NA
CDR3nt: TGCGCCAGCGCGGACAGAAACTCCTACAATGAGCAGTTCTTC
CDR3aa: CASADRNSYNEQFF

abundance: few
j_gene: TRBJ1-5
len: 17
v_gene: TRBV10-3
d_gene: NA
CDR3nt: TGTGCCATCAGTGATTCTACTACTGGGGGGTACGATCAGCCCCAGCATTTT
CDR3aa: CAISDSTTGGYDQPQHF

abundance: few
j_gene: TRBJ1-5
len: 14
v_gene: TRBV2
d_gene: NA
CDR3nt: TGTGCCAGCAGTGAAGCGTGGAGAGATCAGCCCCAGCATTTT
CDR3aa: CASSEAWRDQPQHF

abundance: NA
j_gene: TRBJ1-1
len: 15
v_gene: TRBV18
d_gene: TRBD1
CDR3nt: TGTGCCAGCTCACCAGAAAGGACAGGGGGCGTTAAGGCTTTCTTT
CDR3aa: CASSPERTGGVKAFF

abundance: NA
j_gene: TRBJ2-1
len: 14
v_gene: TRBV25-1
d_gene: TRBD2
CDR3nt: TGTGCCAGCAGGAGTAGCGGGGGTAATAATGAGCAGTTCTTC
CDR3aa: CASRSSGGNNEQFF

abundance: NA
j_gene: TRBJ2-1
len: 12
v_gene: TRBV24-1
d_gene: NA
CDR3nt: TGTGCCACCAGTGATGACGGCAATGAGCGGTTCTTC
CDR3aa: CATSDDGNERFF

abundance: few
j_gene: TRBJ2-1
len: 14
v_gene: TRBV5-5
d_gene: NA
CDR3nt: TGTGCCAGCAGCATGACAGCCTCCTACAATGAGCAGTTCTTC
CDR3aa: CASSMTASYNEQFF

abundance: few
j_gene: TRBJ2-5
len: 14
v_gene: TRBV7-2
d_gene: TRBD2
CDR3nt: TGTGCCAGCAGCCAACAGCTAGCGGGGGTTACCCAGTACTTC
CDR3aa: CASSQQLAGVTQYF

abundance: NA
j_gene: TRBJ2-2
len: 14
v_gene: TRBV12-3/TRBV12-4
d_gene: TRBD1
CDR3nt: TGTGCCAGCACCGAACAGGGGGCAACCGGGGAGCTGTTTTTT
CDR3aa: CASTEQGATGELFF

abundance: few
j_gene: TRBJ2-5
len: 16
v_gene: TRBV20-1
d_gene: TRBD1
CDR3nt: TGCAGTGCTAGAGAGGGGACAGGGGGCTTTATAGAGACCCAGTACTTC
CDR3aa: CSAREGTGGFIETQYF

abundance: NA
j_gene: TRBJ2-5
len: 13
v_gene: TRBV5-1
d_gene: NA
CDR3nt: TGCGCCAGCAGCTACGGGATCCAAGAGACCCAGTACTTC
CDR3aa: CASSYGIQETQYF